These 19 T cell receptor beta chains came from one sample sequenced in a study of T cell responses to AZD1222 COVID-19 vaccine. The table came from immunoSEQ multiplex PCR; TCRdb's copy has only in-frame clones and leaves some out. The sample holds approximately 130,000 clones, over 75% seen once. This specimen was peripheral blood, taken 28 days after the second AZD1222 dose. These receptor sequences come from an adult who received the AZD1222 COVID-19 vaccine.

The chain's CDR3 is CAISEQGGDEKLFF. CDR3 nucleotide sequence: TGTGCCATCAGTGAACAGGGTGGAGATGAAAAACTGTTTTTT. The rearrangement uses TRBV10-3 and TRBJ1-4; possible D gene TRBD1, 6 bases. The CDR3 is made up of 14 amino acids. V was pared by 3 bases and J by 6 bases, with 11 bases between. CDR1 is ENHRY, CDR2 SYGVKD, per germline.

This chain uses TRBV27 with TRBJ1-5; D remains ambiguous. The V end was cut by 6 bases, the J end by 4 bases, with 7 bases between. Germline V gene sequence: CDR1 MNHEY, CDR2 SMNVEV (reference sequence). The CDR3 loop spans 12 amino acids. CDR3: CASRARNQPQHF. DNA of the CDR3: TGTGCCAGCAGGGCCCGAAATCAGCCCCAGCATTTT.

The count of this clone is one. The genes are TRBV3-1 (or the pseudogene TRBV3-2) and TRBJ1-2; D is undetermined. The CDR3 runs 13 residues. Trimming pared 0 bases from V and 3 bases from J, leaving 5 bases between. CDR1 is LGHDT and CDR2 is YNNKEL in the germline V gene (reference sequence). CDR3 sequence reads: CASSQESDYGYTF. CDR3 in DNA: TGTGCCAGCAGCCAAGAGTCGGACTATGGCTACACCTTC.

A note on this clone: At the DNA level, this CDR3 is encoded by other sequences in the same sample as well. The chain uses TRBV24-1 and TRBJ2-3; tentatively, D is TRBD2 (5 bases). Germline CDR1 is KGHDR and CDR2 is SFDVKD. Trimming took 9 bases from V and 3 from J, leaving 12 bases between them. This CDR3 spans 13 amino acids. The CDR3 DNA reads as TGTGCCACCTCGGACTCGGGGACAGATACGCAGTATTTT. This sequence encodes CATSDSGTDTQYF.

The chain is built from TRBV6-5 and TRBJ2-1; TRBD2 matches 7 bases. The CDR3 contains 14 residues. Trimming took 6 bases from V and 12 from J; bases not matched to a gene: 14. The germline V gene has CDR1 MNHEY and CDR2 SVGAGI. CDR3 sequence: CASRYTPRTSLQFF. CDR3 DNA sequence: TGTGCCAGCAGATATACCCCCCGGACTAGTTTGCAGTTCTTC.

This clone was seen a single time. The V and J genes are TRBV7-6 and TRBJ1-5; D is uncertain. Per germline, CDR1 SGHVS and CDR2 FNYEAQ. CDR3 size: 16 residues. Trimming cost V 0 bases and J 2 bases, with 11 bases left between them. The CDR3 nucleotides read TGTGCCAGCAGCTTAGCGGTGTGGTCGGGCAATCAGCCCCAGCATTTT. Protein: CASSLAVWSGNQPQHF.

The gene calls are TRBV7-8 and TRBJ2-1, with TRBD1 matching over 8 bases. Per germline, CDR1 SGHVS and CDR2 FQNEAQ. The CDR3 is 12 amino acids. The V and J ends lost 2 bases and 15 bases, in that order; junction bases with no gene match: 6. CDR3 DNA: TGTGCCAGCAGCTTAAACAGGGGGGACCCGTTCTTC. It is translated as CASSLNRGDPFF.

The chain employs TRBV4-2 and TRBJ2-1; D not certain. The germline V gene encodes CDR1 LGHNA and CDR2 YNFKEQ. V lost 0 bases to trimming and J lost 4 bases, with 10 bases between them. The CDR3 covers 15 residues. DNA of the CDR3: TGTGCCAGCAGCCAAGATGGGCAGTATTACAATGAGCAGTTCTTC. Its translation is CASSQDGQYYNEQFF.

There are a few counts of this clone. This chain links TRBV11-2 with TRBJ2-1; D not certain. Germline V lookup: CDR1 SGHAT, CDR2 FQNNGV. This CDR3 has 16 residues. V shed 5 bases and J shed 0 bases, with 14 bases lying between them. The chain's CDR3 is CASSPGIMSSYNEQFF. In DNA, the CDR3 is TGTGCCAGCAGCCCCGGAATCATGAGCTCCTACAATGAGCAGTTCTTC. Using reference TRBV11-2 and TRBJ2-1 for the parts outside the CDR3, the full variable domain is EAGVAQSPRYKIIEKRQSVAFWCNPISGHATLYWYQQILGQGPKLLIQFQNNGVVDDSQLPKDRFSAERLKGVDSTLKIQPAKLEDSAVYLCASSPGIMSSYNEQFFGPGTRLTVL.

J is TRBJ1-5 and V is TRBV7-8, with D unresolved. Germline CDR1 is SGHVS and CDR2 is FQNEAQ. The CDR3 sequence is 14 residues long. V was shortened by 3 bases and J by 3 bases, with 9 bases between the two germline ends. The CDR3 sequence is CASSFNTDNQPQHF. CDR3 nucleotides: TGTGCCAGCAGCTTTAACACGGACAATCAGCCCCAGCATTTT.

The V call is TRBV9, the J call TRBJ2-3; TRBD2 matches at 15 bases. V lost 4 bases to trimming and J lost 10 bases; unmatched junction nucleotides: 7. Germline CDR1 and CDR2: SGDLS and YYNGEE. The CDR3 contains 15 residues. CDR3 sequence: CASSPGTSGGIAQYF. In nucleotides, the CDR3 is TGTGCCAGCAGCCCCGGGACTAGCGGGGGGATAGCGCAGTATTTT. Complete variable domain (other parts from reference TRBV9 and TRBJ2-3): DSGVTQTPKHLITATGQRVTLRCSPRSGDLSVYWYQQSLDQGLQFLIQYYNGEERAKGNILERFSAQQFPDLHSELNLSSLELGDSALYFCASSPGTSGGIAQYFGPGTRLTVL.

The chain has TRBV5-1 and TRBJ2-1; D assignment may be TRBD1 or TRBD2 (5 bases each). V lost 2 bases and J 15 bases, leaving 15 bases between the germline ends. This CDR3 is built from 12 residues. Germline CDR1 SGHRS, CDR2 YFSETQ. In DNA, the CDR3 is TGCGCCAGCAGCTTCGAGGGACCGGAGTCGTTCTTC. Amino acids: CASSFEGPESFF.

This clone occurred once. The chain is built from TRBV19 and TRBJ2-2, with TRBD2 matching 9 bases. The CDR3 has 15 amino acids. From germline, CDR1 is LNHDA and CDR2 SQIVND (reference sequence). The ends lost 4 bases at V and 5 bases at J; junction bases unmatched: 5. The CDR3 loop reads CASSRLAGRTGELFF. The CDR3 DNA is TGTGCCAGTAGTAGGCTAGCGGGAAGAACCGGGGAGCTGTTTTTT.

V usage is TRBV3-1 (or the pseudogene TRBV3-2) and J usage is TRBJ2-7; TRBD2 is a possible D gene (5 bases). The CDR3 is 14 amino acids. The germline V gene encodes CDR1 LGHDT and CDR2 YNNKEL (reference sequence). The germline V and J ends were trimmed by 0 bases and 7 bases, with 13 bases remaining between them. CDR3 nucleotides: TGTGCCAGCAGCCAAGATCCCGGGGTACTGGAGCAGTACTTC. Encoded protein: CASSQDPGVLEQYF.

The gene calls are TRBV2 and TRBJ1-5; 7 nucleotides agree with TRBD1. Germline V gene lookup returns CDR1 SNHLY and CDR2 FYNNEI. The CDR3 is 14 amino acids. V shed 6 bases and J 1 base; nucleotides not matched to a gene: 3. The CDR3 region is CASRLDRSNQPQHF. The CDR3 bases are TGTGCCAGCAGATTGGACAGGAGCAATCAGCCCCAGCATTTT.

This clone has a handful of counts. CDR3 sequence reads: CASSHTSGRAYSSYNEQFF. The CDR3, as DNA: TGCGCCAGCAGCCACACTAGCGGGAGGGCCTATAGCTCCTACAATGAGCAGTTCTTC. The chain recombines TRBV5-1 with TRBJ2-1; 13 bases map to TRBD2. V lost 4 bases to trimming and J lost 0 bases; unmatched junction nucleotides: 10. Germline-derived CDR1 and CDR2 are SGHRS and YFSETQ. This CDR3 is built from 19 residues.

V and J are TRBV28 and TRBJ2-7; TRBD1 agrees at 7 bases. CDR1 MDHEN and CDR2 SYDVKM come from the germline V gene. The J segment lost 4 bases and the V segment lost 10 bases, leaving 13 bases of the junction unmatched. This CDR3 contains 14 residues. The CDR3 DNA follows: TGTGCCACCACTACCTCCGGGACAGTGTACGAGCAGTACTTC. It encodes CATTTSGTVYEQYF.

This sequence joins TRBV2 and TRBJ2-3; TRBD2 matches at 11 bases. This CDR3 region has 15 residues. CDR1 SNHLY and CDR2 FYNNEI come from the germline V gene. V shed 7 bases, J shed 2 bases, and the junction held 5 bases outside the gene matches. The DNA for the CDR3 is TGTGCCAGCAAATCGACTAGCGGGGTCACAGATACGCAGTATTTT. The encoded protein is CASKSTSGVTDTQYF.

The CDR3 protein is CASSSIGTDEAFF. The CDR3 DNA sequence: TGTGCCAGCAGTTCGATTGGGACAGATGAAGCTTTCTTT. The V gene is TRBV28, the J gene TRBJ1-1, with TRBD1 identical over 7 bases. The germline gives CDR1 MDHEN, CDR2 SYDVKM. The V and J ends lost 4 bases and 7 bases, in that order; junction bases with no gene match: 6. The CDR3 is 13 amino acids.